These 7 T cell receptor beta chains were all obtained from the same sample, sequenced in a study of regulatory T cells in long-lasting Graves disease. Time point of the sample: persistent/refractory GD, antithyroid drugs over 5 years with positive TRAb. The TCR library used RNA extracted from PBMCs. Building of the TCR beta libraries involved iRepertoire HTBI primers and Arm-PCR of CDR3 regions. TCRdb independently ran MiXCR on the multiplex PCR reads; one entry per CDR3 protein. This sample carries 650,000 to 700,000 distinct CDR3 sequences, 25% to 35% of them seen once, and the ten largest clones take 40% to 55%. Sequenced material: peripheral blood mononuclear cells (PBMCs), taken when the disease was refractory, from a patient treated with antithyroid drugs. The receptors were sampled from a female donor with Graves disease.

V is TRBV28 and J is TRBJ2-1, with D perhaps TRBD2 (6 bases). The CDR3 totals 15 residues. V was cut by 5 bases and J by 9 bases, with 20 bases left in between. Germline CDR1 reads MDHEN; CDR2 reads SYDVKM. The CDR3 reads CASSQGLVRSFEQFF. Here the CDR3 DNA reads TGTGCCAGCAGTCAGGGACTCGTCCGCTCTTTTGAGCAGTTCTTC.

This clonotype was detected many times. The chain combines TRBV11-2 with TRBJ1-1, with D perhaps TRBD1 (6 bases). V was shortened by 5 bases and J by 7 bases, with 14 bases between the two germline ends. Germline V gene sequence: CDR1 SGHAT, CDR2 FQNNGV. The length of the CDR3 is 13 residues. The chain's CDR3 is CASSPGQPNEAFF. DNA for the CDR3: TGTGCCAGCAGCCCAGGACAGCCTAATGAAGCTTTCTTT.

The table lists this clonotype with a few counts. The chain combines TRBV18 with TRBJ1-1; D unclear. This CDR3 contains 14 residues. Trimming took off 4 bases at V and 2 bases at J, with 11 bases between the two ends. Germline lookup yields CDR1 KGHSH and CDR2 LQKENI. The chain's CDR3 is CASSRTDANTEAFF. As DNA, the CDR3 is TGTGCCAGCTCACGGACGGATGCAAACACTGAAGCTTTCTTT.

The chain uses TRBV3-1 and TRBJ1-2, with TRBD1 matching 9 bases. The CDR3 loop spans 14 amino acids. CDR1 and CDR2 from the germline V gene are LGHDT and YNNKEL (reference sequence). J gave up 9 bases and V 4 bases, and 9 bases lay outside the gene matches. CDR3 sequence reads: CASSPSVGQGSYTF. As DNA, the CDR3 is TGTGCCAGCAGCCCCTCCGTGGGACAGGGAAGCTACACCTTC.

This sequence joins TRBV9 and TRBJ2-1, with D possibly matching TRBD2 (6 bases). The CDR3 loop spans 15 amino acids. Germline V gene lookup returns CDR1 SGDLS and CDR2 YYNGEE. The V and J ends lost 1 base and 0 bases respectively, with 8 bases between them. The CDR3 here is CASSVFGSSYNEQFF. The DNA of the CDR3 is TGTGCCAGCAGCGTATTCGGGAGCTCCTACAATGAGCAGTTCTTC. Filled out from reference TRBV9 and TRBJ2-1, the complete variable domain reads DSGVTQTPKHLITATGQRVTLRCSPRSGDLSVYWYQQSLDQGLQFLIQYYNGEERAKGNILERFSAQQFPDLHSELNLSSLELGDSALYFCASSVFGSSYNEQFFGPGTRLTVL.

The rearrangement links TRBV2 to TRBJ1-1; TRBD1 might be the D (5 bases). Germline V gene sequence: CDR1 SNHLY, CDR2 FYNNEI. The V and J ends lost 6 bases and 4 bases respectively, with 15 bases between them. The CDR3 is 14 residues long. The chain's CDR3 is CASRVGGVGTEAFF. The CDR3 coding sequence is TGTGCCAGCAGAGTGGGAGGGGTGGGCACTGAAGCTTTCTTT.

As to this clonotype: A much larger clone lies one base from this, so it may be a read error. This chain joins TRBV28 and TRBJ1-3; unclear D gene. CDR3 length: 13 residues. V shed 6 bases and J shed 0 bases, with 6 bases lying between them. The V gene's germline CDR1 is MDHEN and CDR2 SYDVKM. The CDR3: CASRSISGNTIYF. CDR3 DNA: TGTGCCAGCAGGTCAATCTCTGGAAACACCATATATTTT.